The 29 T cell receptor beta chains reported below all come from one sample, sequenced in a study of T cell responses to AZD1222 COVID-19 vaccine (dated by TCRdb to the early 2020s). The library was built by means of the immunoSEQ multiplex PCR assay. TCRdb's version of the immuneACCESS table is confined to in-frame rearrangements and falls short of the full clone set. An unresolved V gene accounts for under half of the shortfall where checked; the remainder is of unknown origin. The table for this sample lists more than 140,000 clones; approximately 88% of them were counted only once. The leading ten clones occupy roughly 3.5% of the sample. The time point label for this specimen denotes: baseline before first vaccination. The treatment or condition label corresponds to: meningococcal conjugate vaccine given as trial control. The sequencing here drew on peripheral blood, taken on day 0 of MenACWY control vaccination. Receptors originate from an adult in good health.

V is TRBV3-1 (or the pseudogene TRBV3-2) and J is TRBJ1-4; possibly TRBD1 for D (5 bases). The germline V gene has CDR1 LGHDT and CDR2 YNNKEL (reference sequence). CDR3 size: 16 residues. V lost 0 bases and J 8 bases, leaving 16 bases between the germline ends. Here the CDR3 DNA reads TGTGCCAGCAGCCAAGATTTATCTTGGGGGAAAGAAAAACTGTTTTTT. Its protein product is CASSQDLSWGKEKLFF.

The chain is built from TRBV24-1 and TRBJ1-1, with D possibly TRBD1 on 6 matching bases. Germline lookup yields CDR1 KGHDR and CDR2 SFDVKD. V dropped 4 bases and J dropped 6 bases, with 11 bases sitting between them. The CDR3 has 13 amino acids. Written as DNA, the CDR3 is TGTGCCACCAGTGACTCCTACAGGGCTGAAGCTTTCTTT. Translation gives CATSDSYRAEAFF.

This chain links TRBV7-2 with TRBJ2-2, with 8 bases that match TRBD1. The CDR3 covers 14 residues. Germline values: CDR1 SGHTA, CDR2 FQGNSA. The J segment lost 7 bases and the V segment lost 4 bases, leaving 5 bases of the junction unmatched. The CDR3 nucleotides read TGTGCCAGCAGCTGGACAGGGAACCTCGGGGAGCTGTTTTTT. It specifies CASSWTGNLGELFF.

By sample fraction, this clone is medium-sized. This chain connects TRBV30 to TRBJ1-1; D might be TRBD1 (5 bases). This CDR3 has 13 amino acids. Germline loops: CDR1 GTSNPN, CDR2 SVGIG (reference sequence). Trimming stripped 7 bases from V and 2 bases from J, with 14 bases between. The DNA for the CDR3 is TGTGCCTCAACGAAGACAGCCAACACTGAAGCTTTCTTT. Residues: CASTKTANTEAFF.

This sequence joins TRBV7-2 and TRBJ2-3; D is tentatively TRBD1 or TRBD2 (5 bases each). V was shortened by 5 bases and J by 6 bases, with 18 bases between the two germline ends. The germline V gene encodes CDR1 SGHTA and CDR2 FQGNSA. CDR3 size: 15 residues. The CDR3 DNA sequence: TGTGCCAGCAGCAGAGGGAGCCTAGGGGCGGATACGCAGTATTTT. Encoded protein: CASSRGSLGADTQYF.

The V gene is TRBV7-2, the J gene TRBJ1-6, with D possibly matching TRBD1 (5 bases). This CDR3 spans 16 amino acids. Germline V gene sequence: CDR1 SGHTA, CDR2 FQGNSA. V was clipped by 0 bases and J by 9 bases, with 15 bases between them. This CDR3 is CASSLAPQGGSSPLHF. CDR3 sequence (DNA): TGTGCCAGCAGCTTAGCGCCCCAGGGAGGTAGTTCACCCCTCCACTTT.

The J gene is TRBJ2-2, the V gene TRBV27; 7 nucleotides align to TRBD2. Trimming took 7 bases from V and 3 from J; bases not matched to a gene: 8. The germline gives CDR1 MNHEY, CDR2 SMNVEV (reference sequence). There are 15 residues in the CDR3. CDR3 residues: CASTRWGRDTGELFF. The CDR3 DNA reads as TGTGCCAGCACCCGATGGGGGAGGGACACCGGGGAGCTGTTTTTT.

The DNA for the CDR3 is TGTGCCAGCAGCACCGATGCGGTGAAGGCCAATCAGCCCCAGCATTTT. It yields the protein CASSTDAVKANQPQHF. The chain is built from TRBV28 and TRBJ1-5; D is unresolved. CDR1 is MDHEN, CDR2 SYDVKM, per germline. V lost 6 bases and J 3 bases, leaving 18 bases between the germline ends. This CDR3 is built from 16 residues. Combining the CDR3 with reference TRBV28 and TRBJ1-5 gives the whole variable domain DVKVTQSSRYLVKRTGEKVFLECVQDMDHENMFWYRQDPGLGLRLIYFSYDVKMKEKGDIPEGYSVSREKKERFSLILESASTNQTSMYLCASSTDAVKANQPQHFGDGTRLSIL.

V and J are TRBV5-1 and TRBJ1-3, with D unresolved. The CDR3 runs 15 residues. The V gene lost 0 bases and the J gene lost 4 bases, with 11 bases spanning the gap. Germline lookup yields CDR1 SGHRS and CDR2 YFSETQ. CDR3: CASSLASGYGNTIYF. The CDR3 DNA follows: TGCGCCAGCAGCTTGGCCTCTGGTTACGGAAACACCATATATTTT.

The gene calls are TRBV7-9 and TRBJ1-4; TRBD1 matches 9 bases. There are 14 residues in the CDR3. The V gene's germline CDR1 is SEHNR and CDR2 FQNEAQ (reference sequence). V shed 5 bases, J shed 5 bases, and the junction held 3 bases outside the gene matches. For the CDR3, the DNA is TGTGCCAGCAGCCAGACAGGGGGAAATGAAAAACTGTTTTTT. Its translation is CASSQTGGNEKLFF.

The chain carries TRBV11-3 and TRBJ2-5; no clear D gene. CDR3 length equals 17 residues. CDR1 is SGHNT and CDR2 is YENEEA in the germline V gene. V was shortened by 0 bases and J by 4 bases, with 18 bases between the two germline ends. Here the CDR3 DNA reads TGTGCCAGCAGCTTAGATCGGGTAGGGTTTAGGCCAGAGACCCAGTACTTC. Protein product: CASSLDRVGFRPETQYF.

The V call is TRBV6-4, the J call TRBJ2-1; 12 nucleotides align to TRBD2. CDR1 and CDR2 from the germline V gene are MRHNA and SNTAGT. V trimming: 6 bases; J trimming: 6 bases; junction bases outside the gene matches: 3. This CDR3 has 14 residues. CDR3 coding DNA: TGTGCCAGCAGCGGGACTAGCGGGTCCAATGAGCAGTTCTTC. It yields the protein CASSGTSGSNEQFF.

The chain carries TRBV4-2 and TRBJ1-1; tentative D call: TRBD1 (6 bases). Germline assignment: CDR1 LGHNA and CDR2 YNFKEQ. The CDR3 totals 15 residues. With 4 bases removed from V and 1 base from J, the gap between germline ends came to 13 bases. As DNA, the CDR3 is TGTGCCAGCAGCCGGAGGCAGGGGCGGAACACTGAAGCTTTCTTT. It is translated as CASSRRQGRNTEAFF.

This clone has a handful of counts. The chain links TRBV6-2 or TRBV6-3 to TRBJ2-7, with D perhaps matching TRBD2 (5 bases). Germline loops: CDR1 MNHEY, CDR2 SVGEGT. The germline V and J ends were trimmed by 2 bases and 7 bases, with 18 bases remaining between them. CDR3 length equals 15 residues. CDR3 region: CASSYPTRNGIEQYF. The CDR3 nucleotides are TGTGCCAGCAGTTACCCGACCCGGAACGGGATTGAGCAGTACTTC.

This clone is a singleton in its sample. V gene TRBV15 combines with J gene TRBJ2-2; a weak D match, TRBD2 (6 bases). The CDR3 is made up of 14 amino acids. The germline V and J ends were trimmed by 0 bases and 6 bases, with 8 bases remaining between them. The germline CDR1 and CDR2 sequences are LNHNV and YYDKDF (reference sequence). CDR3 residues: CATSREQRAGELFF. In nucleotides, the CDR3 is TGTGCCACCAGCAGAGAGCAGCGGGCCGGGGAGCTGTTTTTT.

The rearrangement joins TRBV7-3 to TRBJ2-1; a weak D match, TRBD1 (6 bases). Germline V gene data show CDR1 as SGHTA and CDR2 as FQGTGA. V was cut by 5 bases and J by 2 bases, with 7 bases left in between. The CDR3 has 13 residues. The CDR3 bases are TGTGCCAGCAGCCGGACAGCCTACAATGAGCAGTTCTTC. It encodes CASSRTAYNEQFF.

This clone was found a few times. In DNA, the CDR3 is TGCAGCGTTGCAAGAGCCCAGAACACTGAAGCTTTCTTT. It encodes CSVARAQNTEAFF. This sequence joins TRBV29-1 and TRBJ1-1, with D hard to call. The CDR3 sequence is 13 residues long. Trimming shortened V by 4 bases and J by 1 base, and 10 bases separated the two germline ends. Germline V gene sequence: CDR1 SQVTM, CDR2 ANQGSEA. The complete variable domain, with remaining parts taken from reference TRBV29-1 and TRBJ1-1, reads SAVISQKPSRDICQRGTSLTIQCQVDSQVTMMFWYRQQPGQSLTLIATANQGSEATYESGFVIDKFPISRPNLTFSTLTVSNMSPEDSSIYLCSVARAQNTEAFFGQGTRLTVV.

This rearrangement joins TRBV5-1 to TRBJ1-2; TRBD1 aligns across 9 bases. CDR1 and CDR2 (germline): SGHRS, YFSETQ. This CDR3 is 17 amino acids long. V shed 0 bases and J 2 bases; nucleotides not matched to a gene: 8. CDR3: CASSLATGGNVNYGYTF. CDR3 sequence (DNA): TGCGCCAGCAGCTTGGCCACAGGGGGCAATGTAAACTATGGCTACACCTTC.

The rearrangement uses TRBV27 and TRBJ1-5; D might be TRBD1 (5 bases). V lost 5 bases to trimming and J lost 0 bases, with 17 bases between them. Germline V CDR1 and CDR2: MNHEY, SMNVEV (reference sequence). This CDR3 is 17 amino acids long. In nucleotides, the CDR3 is TGTGCCAGCAGTCCCCTCGACAGCGGGATTAGCAATCAGCCCCAGCATTTT. It is translated as CASSPLDSGISNQPQHF.

This rearrangement joins TRBV7-9 to TRBJ2-7; weak D call: TRBD2 (5 bases). The CDR3 length is 16 residues. Trimming shortened V by 3 bases and J by 2 bases, and 17 bases separated the two germline ends. CDR1 is SEHNR and CDR2 is FQNEAQ in the germline V gene (reference sequence). The chain's CDR3 is CASSFPKGASAYEQYF. The CDR3 bases are TGTGCCAGCAGCTTCCCAAAGGGAGCCAGCGCCTACGAGCAGTACTTC.

The rearrangement joins TRBV7-2 to TRBJ2-3; 8 bases line up with TRBD2. The CDR3 covers 17 residues. The V segment lost 0 bases and the J segment 8 bases; nucleotides outside the gene matches: 13. Germline CDR1 reads SGHTA; CDR2 reads FQGNSA. Here the CDR3 reads CASSLALAGRLVGTQYF. For the CDR3, the DNA is TGTGCCAGCAGCTTAGCCCTAGCGGGCCGGTTGGTGGGTACGCAGTATTTT.

The chain links TRBV10-3 to TRBJ2-5, with 8 nucleotides matching TRBD1. CDR3 length equals 12 residues. Germline V gene lookup returns CDR1 ENHRY and CDR2 SYGVKD. J gave up 1 base and V 8 bases, and 0 bases lay outside the gene matches. CDR3 residues: CAIGQGQETQYF. CDR3 bases: TGTGCCATCGGACAGGGCCAAGAGACCCAGTACTTC.

This clone is a singleton in its sample. The rearrangement uses TRBV7-2 and TRBJ2-7; no firm D call. The CDR3 is 12 amino acids. Germline CDR1 is SGHTA and CDR2 is FQGNSA. The germline V and J ends were trimmed by 6 bases and 5 bases, with 11 bases remaining between them. The CDR3 spells CASSGYLHEQYF. The CDR3 nucleotides are TGTGCCAGCAGTGGGTACCTCCACGAGCAGTACTTC.

The V and J genes are TRBV9 and TRBJ2-7; 10 bases fit TRBD2. V gave up 4 bases and J gave up 3 bases; unmatched junction bases: 7. CDR1 SGDLS and CDR2 YYNGEE come from the germline V gene. The CDR3 is 15 residues long. The CDR3 protein is CASSPRSSGGYEQYF. In DNA form, the CDR3 reads TGTGCCAGCAGCCCTAGATCTAGCGGGGGCTACGAGCAGTACTTC.

The rearrangement joins TRBV18 to TRBJ1-2, with 9 bases matching TRBD1. The CDR3 runs 15 residues. Germline lookup yields CDR1 KGHSH and CDR2 LQKENI. The V and J ends lost 2 bases and 4 bases, in that order; junction bases with no gene match: 5. The CDR3 loop reads CASSPEGQGLYGYTF. The CDR3 nucleotides read TGTGCCAGCTCACCAGAGGGACAGGGACTCTATGGCTACACCTTC. Variable domain in full (rest from reference TRBV18 and TRBJ1-2): NAGVMQNPRHLVRRRGQEARLRCSPMKGHSHVYWYRQLPEEGLKFMVYLQKENIIDESGMPKERFSAEFPKEGPSILRIQQVVRGDSAAYFCASSPEGQGLYGYTFGSGTRLTVV.

This sequence joins TRBV4-3 and TRBJ2-1; TRBD1 or TRBD2 may be the D gene (5 bases each). V dropped 0 bases and J dropped 9 bases, with 9 bases sitting between them. Germline CDR1 LGHNA, CDR2 YSLEER. CDR3 length equals 13 residues. The CDR3 coding sequence is TGCGCCAGCAGCCAAGAAGCAGGGACTGAGCAGTTCTTC. This encodes CASSQEAGTEQFF.

The V gene is TRBV5-1, the J gene TRBJ2-5; 7 bases match TRBD1. The length of the CDR3 is 14 residues. Trimming cost V 2 bases and J 4 bases; bases outside gene matches: 5. From germline, CDR1 is SGHRS and CDR2 YFSETQ. CDR3 nucleotide sequence: TGCGCCAGCAGCTTAGACAGGGCTGGAGAGACCCAGTACTTC. Protein sequence: CASSLDRAGETQYF.

The V gene is TRBV12-3 or TRBV12-4, the J gene TRBJ1-1; no firm D call. This CDR3 is 12 amino acids long. V shed 2 bases and J shed 3 bases, with 4 bases lying between them. The CDR3 here is CASSLRYTEAFF. The CDR3 DNA reads as TGTGCCAGCAGTTTACGATACACTGAAGCTTTCTTT.

V is TRBV7-2 and J is TRBJ1-2, with a weak D call TRBD1 (6 bases). Germline V gene data show CDR1 as SGHTA and CDR2 as FQGNSA. Between the trimmed V and J ends, which lost 5 bases and 8 bases, there was a span of 12 bases. The CDR3 is made up of 12 amino acids. This chain's CDR3 is CASSPPGAGYTF. The CDR3 coding sequence is TGTGCCAGCAGCCCGCCAGGGGCCGGCTACACCTTC.